The clone carrying this T cell receptor (beta chain) was counted many times. Its antigen remains unknown. The sample is drawn from a study of CD8 T cells in ankylosing spondylitis. The authors made TCR beta libraries by quantitative 5'-RACE with molecular barcodes. MiXCR, applied by TCRdb to the 5' RACE reads, yields one record per CDR3 protein. The data contain roughly 230,000 distinct CDR3 sequences, roughly 8.2% of them singletons. Notes on the study in general: Clones linked with disease were CD8+ and fairly uncommon in the peripheral blood.

Germline CDR1 is MRHNA and CDR2 is SNTAGT. V was clipped by 7 bases and J by 6 bases, with 18 bases between them. The CDR3 covers 14 residues. Sequencing used blood, either unsorted or a sorted T cell fraction (not recorded which). The J gene is TRBJ1-1, the V gene TRBV6-4, with a weak D call TRBD1 (5 bases). This TCR came from a female donor with ankylosing spondylitis or in good health (not recorded which). This CDR3 reads CASKETGTGAEAFF. The CDR3 region has the DNA TGTGCCAGCAAAGAAACGGGGACGGGAGCTGAAGCTTTCTTT.